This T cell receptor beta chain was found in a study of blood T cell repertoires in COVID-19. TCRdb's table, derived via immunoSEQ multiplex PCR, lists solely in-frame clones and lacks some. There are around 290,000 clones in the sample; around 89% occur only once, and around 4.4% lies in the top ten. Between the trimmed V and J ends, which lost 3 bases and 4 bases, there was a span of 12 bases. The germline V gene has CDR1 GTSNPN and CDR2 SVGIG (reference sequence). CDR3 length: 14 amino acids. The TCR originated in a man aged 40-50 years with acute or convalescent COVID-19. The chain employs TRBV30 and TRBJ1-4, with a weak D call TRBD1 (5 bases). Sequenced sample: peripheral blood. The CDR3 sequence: CAWSGTGFNEKLFF. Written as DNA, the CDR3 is TGTGCCTGGAGCGGAACAGGATTTAATGAAAAACTGTTTTTT. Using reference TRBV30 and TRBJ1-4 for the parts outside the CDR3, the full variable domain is SQTIHQWPATLVQPVGSPLSLECTVEGTSNPNLYWYRQAAGRGLQLLFYSVGIGQISSEVPQNLSASRPQDRQFILSSKKLLLSDSGFYLCAWSGTGFNEKLFFGSGTQLSVL.